This T cell receptor (beta chain) was sequenced for a study of vaccination and CD4 T cells after COVID-19. The overall study: The convalescent population consisted of six males and four females, two of whom were of Hispanic ethnicity.

Turning to this clonotype: The antigen is not known.

Germline CDR1 reads SNHLY; CDR2 reads FYNNEI. V was cut by 6 bases and J by 3 bases, with 5 bases left in between. This CDR3 region has 11 residues. Treatment specified: roughly 11-day PBMC culture with coronavirus spike peptide pools or control peptides (ViraFEST assay). Peptide pools at about 9.7 ug/ml and IL-2 at around 10 IU/ml were added to cultures of a few million PBMCs per well. At both days 3 and 7, half the medium was replaced with fresh IL-2 medium. Once obtained from cultured CD4+ T cells, the DNA was sequenced using the Oncomine TCR Beta short-read assay. Via MiXCR, TCRdb re-called the PCR reads, giving one row per CDR3 protein. The sample lists about 5,200 distinct CDR3 sequences, 25% to 35% occurring once.

The chain employs TRBV2 and TRBJ2-5; D is unresolved. The sequence came from a human donor who had recovered from COVID-19. This specimen consisted of CD4+ T cells from blood, cultured in vitro, obtained after SARS-CoV-2 vaccination. In DNA form, the CDR3 reads TGTGCCAGCAGACCCGAAGAGACCCAGTACTTC. Its protein product is CASRPEETQYF. The entire variable domain, with the rest obtained from reference TRBV2 and TRBJ2-5, is as follows: EPEVTQTPSHQVTQMGQEVILRCVPISNHLYFYWYRQILGQKVEFLVSFYNNEISEKSEIFDDQFSVERPDGSNFTLKIRSTKLEDSAMYFCASRPEETQYFGPGTRLLVL.